The 22 T cell receptor beta chains below all came from one sample that was sequenced in a study of blood T cell repertoires in COVID-19 (TCRdb year 2020). Preparation of the library involved the immunoSEQ multiplex PCR assay. TCRdb carries this immuneACCESS record with in-frame sequences only. Its versions omit some clonotypes, under half of them owing to an unresolved V gene in the studies checked, with the rest unexplained. For this sample the table gives roughly 150,000 clones, of which 80% were detected only once. Clones ranked in the top ten supply 0.45% to 0.6% of the sample. What was sequenced was peripheral blood. The receptors originated from a man aged 55 to 70 with acute or convalescent COVID-19.

The chain combines TRBV5-4 with TRBJ2-7, with D perhaps TRBD2 (7 bases). Trimming pared 5 bases from V and 4 bases from J, leaving 19 bases between. The CDR3 spans 15 residues. Germline values: CDR1 SGHNT, CDR2 YYREEE (reference sequence). The CDR3 bases are TGTGCCAGCAGTCCCGGGGGGCGTTCACTATACGAGCAGTACTTC. Translating gives CASSPGGRSLYEQYF.

The chain joins TRBV5-7 to TRBJ1-6; TRBD1 agrees at 10 bases. TRBV5-7 is sorted into the ORF group, with uncertain function. This CDR3 is 17 amino acids long. J lost 7 bases, V lost 1 base, and 8 bases had no gene match. In DNA form, the CDR3 reads TGTGCCAGCAGCTTGACTTCACCGGGACAGGGGAATTCACCCCTCCACTTT. Protein: CASSLTSPGQGNSPLHF.

The chain couples TRBV2 to TRBJ1-2; possibly TRBD1 for D (6 bases). The CDR3 is made up of 14 amino acids. Trimming took off 4 bases at V and 4 bases at J, with 13 bases between the two ends. Germline V gene lookup returns CDR1 SNHLY and CDR2 FYNNEI. The CDR3, as DNA: TGTGCCAGCAGTGTAGGGCAGGGGACCTATGGCTACACCTTC. This gives the protein CASSVGQGTYGYTF.

The genes are TRBV28 and TRBJ1-3; D is possibly TRBD1 (6 bases). This CDR3 comprises 17 residues. V was clipped by 4 bases and J by 2 bases, with 18 bases between them. The germline gives CDR1 MDHEN, CDR2 SYDVKM. In nucleotides, the CDR3 is TGTGCCAGCAGTTCAGGGGTCTCGGGCCGGCCTGGAAACACCATATATTTT. Encoded protein: CASSSGVSGRPGNTIYF.

The V gene is TRBV14, the J gene TRBJ2-3, with 12 bases aligning to TRBD2. The CDR3 has 17 amino acids. Germline CDR1 and CDR2: SGHDN and FVKESK. J gave up 5 bases and V 3 bases, and 9 bases lay outside the gene matches. The CDR3 bases are TGTGCCAGCAGCCACCTAGCGGGGGGGCAATTTGAAGATACGCAGTATTTT. Amino acid sequence: CASSHLAGGQFEDTQYF. The full variable domain, rest sourced from reference TRBV14 and TRBJ2-3, is EAGVTQFPSHSVIEKGQTVTLRCDPISGHDNLYWYRRVMGKEIKFLLHFVKESKQDESGMPNNRFLAERTGGTYSTLKVQPAELEDSGVYFCASSHLAGGQFEDTQYFGPGTRLTVL.

This rearrangement joins TRBV19 to TRBJ2-2; 8 positions match TRBD2. This CDR3 is 15 amino acids long. Germline lookup yields CDR1 LNHDA and CDR2 SQIVND (reference sequence). The J segment lost 6 bases and the V segment lost 4 bases, leaving 7 bases of the junction unmatched. The CDR3 reads CASSSTGGPAGELFF. In DNA form, the CDR3 reads TGTGCCAGTAGTAGTACGGGAGGGCCGGCCGGGGAGCTGTTTTTT. Based on the CDR3 plus reference TRBV19 and TRBJ2-2, the full variable domain is DGGITQSPKYLFRKEGQNVTLSCEQNLNHDAMYWYRQDPGQGLRLIYYSQIVNDFQKGDIAEGYSVSREKKESFPLTVTSAQKNPTAFYLCASSSTGGPAGELFFGEGSRLTVL.

Of note for this clone: Distinct nucleotide sequences in the sample also encode this CDR3. The gene calls are TRBV19 and TRBJ1-5; D unclear. Looked up from germline, CDR1 is LNHDA and CDR2 is SQIVND (reference sequence). This CDR3 is built from 15 residues. V gave up 3 bases and J gave up 0 bases, with 9 bases separating them. CDR3 DNA sequence: TGTGCCAGTAGTATTGCAGGTTATAGCAATCAGCCCCAGCATTTT. Translated, it gives CASSIAGYSNQPQHF.

This sequence joins TRBV5-6 and TRBJ1-2; D not certain. The CDR3 spans 14 residues. CDR1 is SGHDT and CDR2 is YYEEEE in the germline V gene. V was trimmed by 4 bases and J by 3 bases, leaving 13 bases between them. The CDR3 DNA is TGTGCCAGCAGCCCCGCGCCGGTGTACTATGGCTACACCTTC. As protein: CASSPAPVYYGYTF.

CDR3 DNA sequence: TGTGCCAGCAGCTTGGAAGCGGGAGGGCCGTTTGAGCAGTTCTTC. It translates to CASSLEAGGPFEQFF. The chain has TRBV5-4 and TRBJ2-1, with 10 nucleotides matching TRBD2. The V gene end was trimmed by 0 bases and the J gene end by 9 bases; junction bases not matched to a gene: 6. Germline loops: CDR1 SGHNT, CDR2 YYREEE (reference sequence). The CDR3 sequence is 15 residues long.

The chain links TRBV19 to TRBJ2-7; D is unresolved. This CDR3 region has 13 residues. Deletions cut 3 bases from V and 3 bases from J, with 9 bases between. Germline values: CDR1 LNHDA, CDR2 SQIVND (reference sequence). In DNA form, the CDR3 reads TGTGCCAGTAGTATTGGGCAGCTCTACGAGCAGTACTTC. Translating it yields CASSIGQLYEQYF.

To note about this clone: This sample includes further DNA sequences coding for the same CDR3. The chain recombines TRBV12-3 or TRBV12-4 with TRBJ1-2; D is possibly TRBD1 (6 bases). V dropped 2 bases and J dropped 6 bases, with 10 bases sitting between them. The CDR3 covers 13 residues. The chain's CDR3 is CASSLMGADGYTF. In DNA, the CDR3 is TGTGCCAGCAGTTTAATGGGGGCAGATGGCTACACCTTC.

The genes are TRBV5-4 and TRBJ2-6, with TRBD2 as a possible D gene (6 bases). The CDR3 is 19 amino acids. Looked up from germline, CDR1 is SGHNT and CDR2 is YYREEE (reference sequence). V was cut by 0 bases and J by 4 bases, with 20 bases left in between. CDR3 residues: CASSLVGAGRSLGANVLTF. The CDR3 nucleotides are TGTGCCAGCAGCTTGGTAGGGGCAGGGAGGTCTCTGGGGGCCAACGTCCTGACTTTC.

This sequence joins TRBV28 and TRBJ2-5; the D gene is possibly TRBD1 (6 bases). The CDR3 contains 14 residues. Trimming removed 4 bases at V and 3 bases at J, with 12 bases between. The germline V gene has CDR1 MDHEN and CDR2 SYDVKM. The CDR3 coding sequence is TGTGCCAGCAGTTCCGGCAGGGGCAAAGAGACCCAGTACTTC. Translated: CASSSGRGKETQYF.

The chain uses TRBV13 and TRBJ2-1; 8 bases are shared with TRBD2. V gave up 5 bases and J gave up 0 bases; unmatched junction bases: 3. In germline, CDR1 is PRHDT, CDR2 FYEKMQ (reference sequence). The CDR3 has 15 residues. For the CDR3, the DNA is TGTGCCAGCAGCCCCAGCGGGAGCTCCTACAATGAGCAGTTCTTC. The encoded protein is CASSPSGSSYNEQFF.

The chain links TRBV19 to TRBJ2-7, with D possibly being TRBD2 (6 bases). CDR3 length equals 13 residues. Germline CDR1 reads LNHDA; CDR2 reads SQIVND (reference sequence). Trimming left V 5 bases short and J 2 bases short, with 10 bases between. The CDR3 loop reads CASSPGRTYEQYF. DNA of the CDR3: TGTGCCAGTAGTCCTGGGAGGACCTACGAGCAGTACTTC.

The table lists this clone with a count of one. The gene calls are TRBV6-1 and TRBJ2-3; D might be TRBD1 (6 bases). The V gene's germline CDR1 is MNHNS and CDR2 SASEGT. The V end lost 3 bases, the J end lost 3 bases, and 10 bases lay between the germline ends. This CDR3 region has 14 residues. CDR3: CASSEPGVTDTQYF. CDR3 DNA sequence: TGTGCCAGCAGTGAGCCAGGGGTGACAGATACGCAGTATTTT.

This clone was counted between two and nine times. The genes are TRBV6-5 and TRBJ2-3; 10 positions match TRBD2. J gave up 1 base and V 7 bases, and 5 bases lay outside the gene matches. The germline gives CDR1 MNHEY, CDR2 SVGAGI. The CDR3 length is 15 residues. The CDR3 region has the DNA TGTGCCAGCAATGTCCTAGCGGGAGGCACAGATACGCAGTATTTT. Protein: CASNVLAGGTDTQYF.

This sequence joins TRBV7-2 and TRBJ2-7; 13 nucleotides align to TRBD2. V gave up 1 base and J gave up 1 base; unmatched junction bases: 1. The CDR3 loop spans 16 amino acids. Germline V gene data show CDR1 as SGHTA and CDR2 as FQGNSA. CDR3 region: CASSLGGLAGSYEQYF. CDR3 sequence (DNA): TGTGCCAGCAGCTTAGGGGGACTAGCGGGGTCCTACGAGCAGTACTTC.

The chain links TRBV28 to TRBJ1-2, with D possibly being TRBD1 (5 bases). The CDR3 is made up of 14 amino acids. Germline V gene lookup returns CDR1 MDHEN and CDR2 SYDVKM. With 6 bases removed from V and 7 bases from J, the gap between germline ends came to 18 bases. The chain's CDR3 is CASSLGTFGRGYTF. DNA for the CDR3: TGTGCCAGCAGCCTGGGGACTTTCGGACGTGGCTACACCTTC.

This clone was counted only a few times. The gene calls are TRBV6-5 and TRBJ1-1; tentatively, D is TRBD1 (6 bases). The CDR3 runs 13 residues. V lost 5 bases to trimming and J lost 8 bases, with 15 bases between them. Germline V gene data show CDR1 as MNHEY and CDR2 as SVGAGI. In DNA form, the CDR3 reads TGTGCCAGCAGTACCCGACAGGCTTCCGAAGCTTTCTTT. This gives the protein CASSTRQASEAFF.

The chain couples TRBV5-1 to TRBJ2-7; TRBD1 matches at 8 bases. This CDR3 comprises 15 residues. Germline V gives CDR1 SGHRS, CDR2 YFSETQ. Unmatched junction bases numbered 8, after V lost 3 bases and J lost 3 bases. The CDR3 bases are TGCGCCAGCAGCTCACAACCCGGGACAGGCTACGAGCAGTACTTC. This encodes CASSSQPGTGYEQYF.

This clone was seen just once. The chain carries TRBV7-8 and TRBJ1-2; 7 bases fit TRBD1. Trimming cost V 4 bases and J 2 bases; bases outside gene matches: 1. CDR1 and CDR2 (germline): SGHVS, FQNEAQ. This CDR3 contains 13 residues. This chain's CDR3 is CASSSQGNYGYTF. The CDR3 nucleotides read TGTGCCAGCAGCTCACAGGGGAACTATGGCTACACCTTC.